What follows is one TCR beta chain and its context. This sample was taken from a study of blood T cell repertoires in COVID-19. The CDR3 runs to 19 residues. With 2 bases removed from V and 4 bases from J, the gap between germline ends came to 23 bases. Germline V lookup: CDR1 SGHTA, CDR2 FQGNSA. Profiling relied on immunoSEQ multiplex PCR, and the TCRdb table lists in-frame clones only, not all of them. Among over 110,000 clones listed, more than 70% were seen once. This sequence was found in a human donor in a cohort sampled during active COVID-19. Specimen: peripheral blood. The V call is TRBV7-2, the J call TRBJ2-2, with D tentatively TRBD1 (5 bases). CDR3 region: CASSLRGTRPRFTTGELFF. DNA for the CDR3: TGTGCCAGCAGCTTAAGGGGAACCAGGCCAAGATTTACCACCGGGGAGCTGTTTTTT.